What follows are 20 T cell receptor beta chains derived from one specimen sequenced in a study of blood T cell repertoires in COVID-19. The table came from immunoSEQ multiplex PCR; TCRdb's copy has only in-frame clones and leaves some out. This table has more than 100,000 clones, around four fifths appearing once. The specimen sequenced was peripheral blood. These receptors were collected from a human donor in a cohort sampled during active COVID-19.

This chain links TRBV11-3 with TRBJ2-7, with D maybe TRBD1 (5 bases). CDR3 length: 15 residues. Germline V gives CDR1 SGHNT, CDR2 YENEEA. V was clipped by 5 bases and J by 4 bases, with 18 bases between them. The CDR3 nucleotides read TGTGCCAGCAGCCACGACAGAAGGGGCGTTTACGAGCAGTACTTC. Translating gives CASSHDRRGVYEQYF.

The V and J genes are TRBV2 and TRBJ2-5; unclear D gene. CDR3 size: 13 residues. Germline-derived CDR1 and CDR2 are SNHLY and FYNNEI. V shed 6 bases and J shed 4 bases, with 12 bases lying between them. CDR3 region: CASRGRTPETQYF. The CDR3 region has the DNA TGTGCCAGCAGGGGCAGAACCCCAGAGACCCAGTACTTC.

The sample holds one count of this clone. This chain connects TRBV19 to TRBJ2-2; tentatively, D is TRBD2 (6 bases). V was pared by 7 bases and J by 6 bases, with 12 bases between. Germline V gene lookup returns CDR1 LNHDA and CDR2 SQIVND (reference sequence). This CDR3 is built from 13 residues. This CDR3 is CASKDWGAGELFF. The CDR3, as DNA: TGTGCCAGTAAGGATTGGGGGGCCGGGGAGCTGTTTTTT.

The chain has TRBV29-1 and TRBJ1-1; maybe TRBD1 (6 bases). Looked up from germline, CDR1 is SQVTM and CDR2 is ANQGSEA. The V and J ends lost 0 bases and 7 bases respectively, with 15 bases between them. The CDR3 runs to 14 residues. The CDR3 loop reads CSVEDMAGAHEAFF. CDR3 in DNA: TGCAGCGTTGAAGATATGGCAGGGGCACATGAAGCTTTCTTT.

This chain uses TRBV7-6 with TRBJ2-7; TRBD2 matches at 7 bases. The CDR3 runs to 19 residues. Trimming cost V 5 bases and J 7 bases; bases outside gene matches: 26. The germline CDR1 and CDR2 sequences are SGHVS and FNYEAQ. CDR3 coding DNA: TGTGCCAGCAGCCCCATCCCAGCCCATGGGGCTAGCGGCCCAGGGGAGCAGTACTTC. This encodes CASSPIPAHGASGPGEQYF.

The chain links TRBV7-2 to TRBJ1-2; 8 nucleotides agree with TRBD1. In germline, CDR1 is SGHTA, CDR2 FQGNSA. The CDR3 is made up of 17 amino acids. V shed 0 bases and J 1 base; nucleotides not matched to a gene: 7. The CDR3 coding sequence is TGTGCCAGCAGCTTAGCCCCAGGGGGCATGGGTAACTATGGCTACACCTTC. This codes for CASSLAPGGMGNYGYTF.

This clone appeared a single time. The rearrangement links TRBV19 to TRBJ2-3; perhaps TRBD2 as D (7 bases). V was shortened by 4 bases and J by 4 bases, with 18 bases between the two germline ends. The CDR3 runs 16 residues. Looked up from germline, CDR1 is LNHDA and CDR2 is SQIVND (reference sequence). The CDR3 region has the DNA TGTGCCAGTAGTAGGGGGGCCCTTGCGGGGGCAGATACGCAGTATTTT. Its translation is CASSRGALAGADTQYF.

The rearrangement links TRBV6-6 to TRBJ1-5, with 12 nucleotides matching TRBD1. The CDR3 is made up of 16 amino acids. Trimming at V came to 7 bases and at J to 2 bases, leaving 6 bases not matched to a gene. In germline, CDR1 is MNHNY, CDR2 SVGAGI (reference sequence). The CDR3 spells CASIPGTGGRNQPQHF. The CDR3 nucleotides are TGTGCCAGCATCCCCGGGACAGGGGGCCGCAATCAGCCCCAGCATTTT.

The CDR3 loop is CASSSSGAQVEQFF. The CDR3 DNA follows: TGTGCCAGCAGTTCAAGCGGGGCCCAAGTTGAGCAGTTCTTC. J is TRBJ2-1 and V is TRBV6-5; TRBD2 matches at 7 bases. Per germline, CDR1 MNHEY and CDR2 SVGAGI. The CDR3 contains 14 residues. V was clipped by 4 bases and J by 9 bases; unmatched bases: 9.

Comment on this clone: Other DNA sequences within the sample encode an identical CDR3. V usage is TRBV6-5 and J usage is TRBJ1-3; D remains unclear. Per the germline V gene, CDR1 is MNHEY and CDR2 is SVGAGI. V lost 0 bases to trimming and J lost 2 bases, with 11 bases between them. CDR3 length equals 16 residues. CDR3 nucleotides: TGTGCCAGCAGTTACTCGATGGCGGGTGCTGGAAACACCATATATTTT. Translating it yields CASSYSMAGAGNTIYF.

The chain is built from TRBV6-6 and TRBJ1-4, with 9 positions matching TRBD1. Looked up from germline, CDR1 is MNHNY and CDR2 is SVGAGI (reference sequence). This CDR3 is built from 13 residues. V gave up 5 bases and J gave up 17 bases; unmatched junction bases: 12. As DNA, the CDR3 is TGTGCCAGCAGTCGCGGACAGGGGCCTTATAGTTTTTTT. This codes for CASSRGQGPYSFF.

This chain links TRBV15 with TRBJ2-7, with 16 positions matching TRBD2. CDR3 size: 19 residues. Looked up from germline, CDR1 is LNHNV and CDR2 is YYDKDF (reference sequence). V shed 1 base, J shed 6 bases, and the junction held 12 bases outside the gene matches. CDR3 bases: TGTGCCACCAGCAGAGCCAAGGGGACTAGCGGGGGGGCAAGCGGCGAGCAGTACTTC. Protein sequence: CATSRAKGTSGGASGEQYF.

V and J are TRBV7-9 and TRBJ1-5, with 8 bases matching TRBD1. Germline lookup yields CDR1 SEHNR and CDR2 FQNEAQ (reference sequence). The CDR3 is 14 amino acids. V lost 5 bases, J lost 4 bases, and 4 bases stayed unmatched. The CDR3 spells CASSPTGANQPQHF. Written as DNA, the CDR3 is TGTGCCAGCAGCCCGACAGGGGCAAATCAGCCCCAGCATTTT. Filled out from reference TRBV7-9 and TRBJ1-5, the complete variable domain reads DTGVSQNPRHKITKRGQNVTFRCDPISEHNRLYWYRQTLGQGPEFLTYFQNEAQLEKSRLLSDRFSAERPKGSFSTLEIQRTEQGDSAMYLCASSPTGANQPQHFGDGTRLSIL.

J is TRBJ1-1 and V is TRBV29-1; D uncertain. The V and J ends lost 0 bases and 7 bases respectively, with 12 bases between them. CDR3 length equals 13 residues. Germline lookup yields CDR1 SQVTM and CDR2 ANQGSEA. In DNA form, the CDR3 reads TGCAGCGTTGAAGATCAGCCGGGTTTTGAAGCTTTCTTT. Residues: CSVEDQPGFEAFF.

The V gene is TRBV5-1, the J gene TRBJ1-2, with a weak D call TRBD1 (5 bases). The V and J ends lost 0 bases and 4 bases respectively, with 13 bases between them. The CDR3 spans 15 residues. The V gene's germline CDR1 is SGHRS and CDR2 YFSETQ. CDR3: CASSLGLDIGYGYTF. The CDR3 DNA sequence: TGCGCCAGCAGCTTGGGTTTGGACATAGGCTATGGCTACACCTTC.

V gene TRBV9 combines with J gene TRBJ1-2, with TRBD1 matching over 9 bases. This CDR3 comprises 14 residues. Germline trimming cut 3 bases from V and 2 bases from J; bases unmatched to any gene: 2. Germline CDR1 reads SGDLS; CDR2 reads YYNGEE. CDR3 residues: CASSETGGNYGYTF. CDR3 coding DNA: TGTGCCAGCAGCGAAACAGGGGGCAACTATGGCTACACCTTC.

J is TRBJ1-2 and V is TRBV19, with TRBD1 matching 7 bases. The CDR3 is 13 residues long. Germline CDR1 reads LNHDA; CDR2 reads SQIVND (reference sequence). V dropped 7 bases and J dropped 4; count of bases not matched to a gene: 6. The chain's CDR3 is CASNPTGPYGYTF. The CDR3 nucleotides are TGTGCCAGTAACCCGACAGGGCCCTATGGCTACACCTTC.

The V call is TRBV9, the J call TRBJ1-3; D perhaps matches TRBD1 (6 bases). The CDR3 is 15 amino acids. V was shortened by 5 bases and J by 0 bases, with 12 bases between the two germline ends. The germline V gene has CDR1 SGDLS and CDR2 YYNGEE. The CDR3 nucleotides read TGTGCCAGCAGGAGGGGGGGCGACTCTGGAAACACCATATATTTT. It is translated as CASRRGGDSGNTIYF.

The V gene is TRBV6-1, the J gene TRBJ1-1; TRBD1 matches 8 bases. With V trimmed by 4 bases and J by 0 bases, 10 bases remained unmatched. Germline loops: CDR1 MNHNS, CDR2 SASEGT. This CDR3 spans 17 amino acids. This CDR3 is CASSVVPGQAMNTEAFF. The CDR3 coding sequence is TGTGCCAGCAGTGTAGTTCCGGGACAGGCTATGAACACTGAAGCTTTCTTT.

The gene calls are TRBV6-6 and TRBJ2-2; D remains ambiguous. With 5 bases removed from V and 3 bases from J, the gap between germline ends came to 13 bases. There are 15 residues in the CDR3. CDR1 and CDR2 (germline): MNHNY, SVGAGI (reference sequence). CDR3 sequence reads: CASSTSPSDTGELFF. Here the CDR3 DNA reads TGTGCCAGCAGTACCTCCCCTTCAGACACCGGGGAGCTGTTTTTT.